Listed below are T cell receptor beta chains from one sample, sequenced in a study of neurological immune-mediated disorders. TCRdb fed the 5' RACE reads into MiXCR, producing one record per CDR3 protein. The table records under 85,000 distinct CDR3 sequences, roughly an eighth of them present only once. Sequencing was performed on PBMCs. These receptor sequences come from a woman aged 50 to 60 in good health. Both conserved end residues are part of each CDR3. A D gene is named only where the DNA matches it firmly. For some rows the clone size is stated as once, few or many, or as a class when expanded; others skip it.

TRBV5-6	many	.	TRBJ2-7	TGTGCCAGCAGCTTACGCTACGAGCAGTACTTC	CASSLRYEQYF
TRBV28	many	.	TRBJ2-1	TGTGCCAGCAGTTTTAGGGCAGGGAAGAAGAACAATGAGCAGTTCTTC	CASSFRAGKKNNEQFF
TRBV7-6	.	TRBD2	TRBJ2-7	TGTGCCAGCAGCTTAAGAGGGAGCGCTAGCGGAGGGAGCTCCTACGAGCAGTACTTC	CASSLRGSASGGSSYEQYF
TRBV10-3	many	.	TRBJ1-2	TGTGCCATCAGTGAAGCAGTTGAGGATGGCTACACCTTC	CAISEAVEDGYTF
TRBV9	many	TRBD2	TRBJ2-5	TGTGCCAGCAGCGTAGGGGCGGGGGGTTTTCAAGAGACCCAGTACTTC	CASSVGAGGFQETQYF
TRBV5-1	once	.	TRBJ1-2	TGCGCCAGCAGCCTCCCTGTAGGGGTGAACGGCTACACATTC	CASSLPVGVNGYTF
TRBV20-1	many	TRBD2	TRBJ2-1	TGCAGTGCTAGAGATGGGCGGGAGGGAGCGGGGGCCCGGAACTACAATGAGCAGTTCTTC	CSARDGREGAGARNYNEQFF
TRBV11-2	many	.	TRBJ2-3	TGTGCCAGCAGCCTGGACCTATTTACAGATACGCAGTATTTT	CASSLDLFTDTQYF
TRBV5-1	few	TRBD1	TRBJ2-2	TGCGCCAGCAGCCTAAAGACCGGGACAGAGAACACCGGGGAGCTGTTTTTT	CASSLKTGTENTGELFF
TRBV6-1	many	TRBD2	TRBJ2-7	TGTGCCAGCAGTGCGGGGGGGGGGACTCCCCCCCAGGGTGGGCAGTACTTC	CASSAGGGTPPQGGQYF
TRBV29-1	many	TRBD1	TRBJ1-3	TGCAGCGTTGAAACAGGGGTTGGAAACACCATATATTTT	CSVETGVGNTIYF
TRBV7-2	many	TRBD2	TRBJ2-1	TGTGCCAGCAGTCAGACTAGCGGGGGGGTCAATGAGCAGTTCTTC	CASSQTSGGVNEQFF
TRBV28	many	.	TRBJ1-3	TGTGCCAGCAGTTTATGGGCGGGGGGGCAAGGAGGTGGAAACACCATATATTTT	CASSLWAGGQGGGNTIYF
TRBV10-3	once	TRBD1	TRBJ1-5	TGTGCCATCAGTGAGTCAGGGACAGGACATCCGCCCCAGCATTTT	CAISESGTGHPPQHF
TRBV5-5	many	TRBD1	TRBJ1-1	TGTGCCAGCAGCGGCACGGACAGGATGAACACTGAAGCTTTCTTT	CASSGTDRMNTEAFF
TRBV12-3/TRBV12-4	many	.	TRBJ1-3	TGTGCCAGCACCATAATACCGGGACACCAGGACTCTGGAAACACCATATATTTT	CASTIIPGHQDSGNTIYF
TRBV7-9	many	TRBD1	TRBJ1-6	TGTGCCAGCGGCCGGGACAGTTCCTATAATTCACCCCTCCACTTT	CASGRDSSYNSPLHF
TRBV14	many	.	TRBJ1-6	TGTGCCAGCAGCCAAGGTACGAGGGATTCACCCCTCCACTTT	CASSQGTRDSPLHF
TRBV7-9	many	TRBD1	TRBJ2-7	TGTGCCAGCAGCGATAACCGGGACAGGGACCACGAGCAGTACTTC	CASSDNRDRDHEQYF
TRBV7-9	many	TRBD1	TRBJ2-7	TGTGCCAGCAGCTTAAGGAACCCGGGACAGGGGGCGGGCTACGAGCAGTACTTC	CASSLRNPGQGAGYEQYF
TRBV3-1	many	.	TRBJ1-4	TGTGCCAGCAGCCCCCAGAGTAATGAAAAACTGTTTTTT	CASSPQSNEKLFF
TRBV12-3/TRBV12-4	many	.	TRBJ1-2	TGTGCCAGCAGTCCGAATGGACAGCCTAACTATGGCTACACCTTC	CASSPNGQPNYGYTF
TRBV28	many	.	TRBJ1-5	TGTGCCAGCAGTTTGGTCAGGTGGCCCACTTCGGGCAATCAGCCCCAGCATTTT	CASSLVRWPTSGNQPQHF
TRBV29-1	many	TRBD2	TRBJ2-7	TGCAGCGTCTCGGGGGGGGGAGTCGGGACGGACGAGCAGTACTTC	CSVSGGGVGTDEQYF
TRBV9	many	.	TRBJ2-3	TGTGCCAGCAGCGCAACAGGGTACCTCACAGATACGCAGTATTTT	CASSATGYLTDTQYF
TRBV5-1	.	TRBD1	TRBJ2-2	TGCGCCAGCAGCTTGGTAGGACAGGGGAACACCGGGGAGCTGTTTTTT	CASSLVGQGNTGELFF
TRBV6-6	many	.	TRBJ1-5	TGTGCCAGCAACCCCGCCGCGGCAAATCAGCCCCAGCATTTT	CASNPAAANQPQHF
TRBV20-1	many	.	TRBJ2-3	TGCAGTGTCCCCCCCGACAGTGGCACAGATACGCAGTATTTT	CSVPPDSGTDTQYF
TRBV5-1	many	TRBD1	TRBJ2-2	TGCGCCAGCAGCTCCCACCGGGACAGGGTCCGAACCGGGGAGCTGTTTTTT	CASSSHRDRVRTGELFF
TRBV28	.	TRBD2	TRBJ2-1	TGTGCCAACAGAACGCCTAGCGGAAGCCCTAATGAGCAGTTCTTC	CANRTPSGSPNEQFF
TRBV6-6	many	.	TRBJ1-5	TGTGCCAGCAGTTACGGTGAAGGCCGAAATCAGCCCCAGCATTTT	CASSYGEGRNQPQHF
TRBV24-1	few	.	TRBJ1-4	TGTGCCACGGGGACGACCAAAGAGGGTAATGAAAAACTGTTTTTT	CATGTTKEGNEKLFF
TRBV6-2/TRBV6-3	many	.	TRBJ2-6	TGTGCCAGCAGTCAAATCTCCAGGGGGGCAGGGGCCAACGTCCTGACTTTC	CASSQISRGAGANVLTF
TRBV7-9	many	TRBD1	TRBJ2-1	TGTGCCAGCAGCTTGGGACAGGGGATTTACAATGAGCAGTTCTTC	CASSLGQGIYNEQFF
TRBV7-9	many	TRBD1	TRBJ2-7	TGTGCCAGCACCCCCTGGGACAGGGATTCCTACGAGCAGTACTTC	CASTPWDRDSYEQYF
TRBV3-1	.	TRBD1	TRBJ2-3	TGTGCCAGCAGCCAAGTCCCGGGACAGCCTAGCACAGATACGCAGTATTTT	CASSQVPGQPSTDTQYF
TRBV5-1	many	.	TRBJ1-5	TGCGCCAGCAGCTTGGATCCGGGGGGGCAGCCCCAGCATTTT	CASSLDPGGQPQHF
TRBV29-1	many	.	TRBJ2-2	TGCAGCGTTGGTTCCGGGGAGCTGTTTTTT	CSVGSGELFF
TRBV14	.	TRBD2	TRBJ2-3	TGTGCCAGCAGCGACGGACTAGCGGGAGTGGCAGATACGCAGTATTTT	CASSDGLAGVADTQYF
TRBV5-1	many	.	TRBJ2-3	TGCGCCAGCCAACGGACATTAAGCACAGATACGCAGTATTTT	CASQRTLSTDTQYF